These T cell receptor beta chains were read from a single sample in a study of shared clonotypes between healthy human individuals. The assay was immunoSEQ multiplex PCR, and TCRdb's table has in-frame clones only and misses some. The table includes some 580,000 clones, about 98% detected once. Material: naive CD8+ T cells sorted from blood. These receptors all stem from a young man in good health. The CDR3 runs from the conserved cysteine through the conserved F or W. A D gene is named only where the DNA matches it firmly.

j_gene: TRBJ2-2
len: 15
v_gene: TRBV29-1
d_gene: TRBD2
CDR3aa: CSVTRTSENTGELFF

j_gene: TRBJ2-7
len: 13
v_gene: TRBV6-6
d_gene: -
CDR3aa: CASSHGSSYEQYF

j_gene: TRBJ2-1
len: 14
v_gene: TRBV2
d_gene: TRBD1
CDR3aa: CASRGDRGRGEQFF

j_gene: TRBJ2-5
len: 17
v_gene: TRBV7-9
d_gene: TRBD2
CDR3aa: CASSPGAGGIAEETQYF

j_gene: TRBJ2-1
len: 14
v_gene: TRBV14
d_gene: TRBD2
CDR3aa: CASSQLAGWNEQFF

j_gene: TRBJ1-5
len: 16
v_gene: TRBV2
d_gene: TRBD1
CDR3aa: CASSEGQVGQHQPQHF

j_gene: TRBJ2-7
len: 16
v_gene: TRBV10-2
d_gene: TRBD2
CDR3aa: CASSSPRGSGPYEQYF

j_gene: TRBJ1-1
len: 13
v_gene: TRBV6-5
d_gene: TRBD1
CDR3aa: CASSQGQYTEAFF

j_gene: TRBJ2-7
len: 15
v_gene: TRBV5-4
d_gene: TRBD1
CDR3aa: CASSLAPGGPYEQYF

j_gene: TRBJ2-7
len: 14
v_gene: TRBV6-5
d_gene: TRBD2
CDR3aa: CASSYGLADGEQYF

j_gene: TRBJ2-7
len: 15
v_gene: TRBV28
d_gene: -
CDR3aa: CASSLPRETSVEQYF

j_gene: TRBJ1-1
len: 14
v_gene: TRBV5-6
d_gene: -
CDR3aa: CASSSGLTHTEAFF

j_gene: TRBJ2-7
len: 16
v_gene: TRBV7-8
d_gene: -
CDR3aa: CASSSNIRDGIYEQYF

j_gene: TRBJ2-3
len: 16
v_gene: TRBV27
d_gene: -
CDR3aa: CASSLSGSNPKYTQYF

j_gene: TRBJ2-7
len: 14
v_gene: TRBV5-6
d_gene: TRBD2
CDR3aa: CASSSERESYEQYF

j_gene: TRBJ2-1
len: 11
v_gene: TRBV5-1
d_gene: -
CDR3aa: CASSLNHEQFF

j_gene: TRBJ1-4
len: 16
v_gene: TRBV7-9
d_gene: -
CDR3aa: CASSLAVSGPNEKLFF

j_gene: TRBJ1-2
len: 15
v_gene: TRBV27
d_gene: TRBD1
CDR3aa: CASSLSKGGQEGYTF

j_gene: TRBJ2-7
len: 14
v_gene: TRBV7-9
d_gene: -
CDR3aa: CASSPDSGPYEQYF

j_gene: TRBJ2-7
len: 16
v_gene: TRBV4-3
d_gene: TRBD2
CDR3aa: CASSQGGSGRSYEQYF

j_gene: TRBJ2-7
len: 17
v_gene: TRBV28
d_gene: -
CDR3aa: CASSFPVTEIASYEQYF

j_gene: TRBJ1-1
len: 12
v_gene: TRBV18
d_gene: -
CDR3aa: CASSGRQIEAFF

j_gene: TRBJ2-3
len: 18
v_gene: TRBV7-2
d_gene: TRBD2
CDR3aa: CASLWGASGRAGTDTQYF

j_gene: TRBJ1-2
len: 12
v_gene: TRBV25-1
d_gene: -
CDR3aa: CASSGGADGYTF

j_gene: TRBJ2-5
len: 17
v_gene: TRBV14
d_gene: TRBD2
CDR3aa: CASSRVETGGPVETQYF

j_gene: TRBJ1-1
len: 12
v_gene: TRBV29-1
d_gene: -
CDR3aa: CSIRQVTTEAFF

j_gene: TRBJ2-1
len: 13
v_gene: TRBV5-1
d_gene: -
CDR3aa: CASSGGTAYEQFF

j_gene: TRBJ1-5
len: 16
v_gene: TRBV7-2
d_gene: -
CDR3aa: CASSFEVGDSNQPQHF

j_gene: TRBJ2-1
len: 14
v_gene: TRBV27
d_gene: TRBD2
CDR3aa: CATMYGGRHNEQFF

j_gene: TRBJ2-1
len: 15
v_gene: TRBV7-9
d_gene: -
CDR3aa: CASSLVPGRGNEQFF

j_gene: TRBJ2-3
len: 15
v_gene: TRBV30
d_gene: -
CDR3aa: CAWSADPTSTDTQYF

j_gene: TRBJ1-1
len: 13
v_gene: TRBV5-8
d_gene: -
CDR3aa: CASSFMETPEAFF

j_gene: TRBJ2-5
len: 12
v_gene: TRBV5-1
d_gene: -
CDR3aa: CASSFYQETQYF

j_gene: TRBJ2-5
len: 15
v_gene: TRBV12-5
d_gene: TRBD1
CDR3aa: CASGLGDSTDETQYF

j_gene: TRBJ2-3
len: 14
v_gene: TRBV7-9
d_gene: -
CDR3aa: CASSAQERRNTQYF

j_gene: TRBJ1-5
len: 14
v_gene: TRBV28
d_gene: -
CDR3aa: CASSQGYSNQPQHF

j_gene: TRBJ2-1
len: 16
v_gene: TRBV7-8
d_gene: TRBD2
CDR3aa: CASSLVFLAGYNEQFF